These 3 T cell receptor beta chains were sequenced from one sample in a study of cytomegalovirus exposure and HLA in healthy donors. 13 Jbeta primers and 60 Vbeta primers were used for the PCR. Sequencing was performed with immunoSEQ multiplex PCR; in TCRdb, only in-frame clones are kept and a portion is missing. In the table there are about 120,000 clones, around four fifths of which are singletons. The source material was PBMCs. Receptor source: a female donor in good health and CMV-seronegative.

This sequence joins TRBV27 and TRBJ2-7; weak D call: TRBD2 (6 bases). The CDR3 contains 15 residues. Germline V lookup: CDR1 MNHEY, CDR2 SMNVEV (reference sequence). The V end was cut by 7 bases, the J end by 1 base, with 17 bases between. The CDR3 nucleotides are TGTGCCAGCAAGGGCGCGGGACTCCCTTCCTACGAGCAGTACTTC. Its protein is CASKGAGLPSYEQYF.

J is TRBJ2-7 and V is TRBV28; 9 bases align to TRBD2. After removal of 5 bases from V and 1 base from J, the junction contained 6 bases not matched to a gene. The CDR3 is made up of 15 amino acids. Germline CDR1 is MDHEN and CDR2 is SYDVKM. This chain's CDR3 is CASSPGLARSYEQYF. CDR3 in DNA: TGTGCCAGCAGTCCCGGACTAGCGCGTTCCTACGAGCAGTACTTC. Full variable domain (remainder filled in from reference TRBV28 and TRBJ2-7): DVKVTQSSRYLVKRTGEKVFLECVQDMDHENMFWYRQDPGLGLRLIYFSYDVKMKEKGDIPEGYSVSREKKERFSLILESASTNQTSMYLCASSPGLARSYEQYFGPGTRLTVT.

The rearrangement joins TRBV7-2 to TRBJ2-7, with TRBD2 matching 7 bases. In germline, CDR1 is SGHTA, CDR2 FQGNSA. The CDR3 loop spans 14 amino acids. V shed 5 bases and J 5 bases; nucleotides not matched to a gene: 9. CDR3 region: CASSVGRERDEQYF. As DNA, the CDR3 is TGTGCCAGCAGCGTCGGGCGGGAGAGGGACGAGCAGTACTTC. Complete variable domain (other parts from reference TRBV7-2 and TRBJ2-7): GAGVSQSPSNKVTEKGKDVELRCDPISGHTALYWYRQSLGQGLEFLIYFQGNSAPDKSGLPSDRFSAERTGGSVSTLTIQRTQQEDSAVYLCASSVGRERDEQYFGPGTRLTVT.